Below, 25 T cell receptor beta chains from the same sample are listed, as sequenced in a study of beta chain features in type 1 diabetes. Their antigens remain unidentified. The study reverse transcribed the entire isolated RNA, so it sequenced expressed TCRB transcripts. Using immunoSEQ multiplex PCR, the repertoire was profiled, and TCRdb retains in-frame clones only, with some absent. The table has 500,000 to 850,000 clones, 11% to 15% seen once. Whole-study results and caveats: Shorter TCRB CDR3s, moderately but significantly so, marked every one of the four CD4+ subsets in Type 1 diabetes patients.

Sample: naive CD4+ T cells from blood. The receptors shown here come from a man between 18 and 35 years old with type 1 diabetes.

This clone was seen a handful of times. This sequence joins TRBV7-9 and TRBJ2-2; D perhaps matches TRBD1 (5 bases). Trimming stripped 5 bases from V and 6 bases from J, with 10 bases between. Germline lookup yields CDR1 SEHNR and CDR2 FQNEAQ (reference sequence). The CDR3 consists of 13 residues. The CDR3 spells CASSPQGAGELFF. The CDR3 bases are TGTGCCAGCAGCCCCCAGGGTGCCGGGGAGCTGTTTTTT.

The chain has TRBV7-9 and TRBJ2-7, with D possibly being TRBD2 (5 bases). This CDR3 region has 16 residues. Deletions cut 1 base from V and 6 bases from J, with 19 bases between. Germline assignment: CDR1 SEHNR and CDR2 FQNEAQ (reference sequence). The CDR3 nucleotides read TGTGCCAGCAGCTTAGATAGTGGGAGCCGTCGGGGCGAGCAGTACTTC. Its translation: CASSLDSGSRRGEQYF.

The rearrangement uses TRBV5-1 and TRBJ2-2, with 7 bases fitting TRBD1. Germline CDR1 reads SGHRS; CDR2 reads YFSETQ. The CDR3 contains 14 residues. J gave up 6 bases and V 3 bases, and 5 bases lay outside the gene matches. CDR3 nucleotide sequence: TGCGCCAGCAGCTACAACAGGGGTTCCGGGGAGCTGTTTTTT. Amino acids: CASSYNRGSGELFF.

This clone appeared a few times. The V and J genes are TRBV30 and TRBJ2-7; 7 nucleotides line up with TRBD1. This CDR3 has 13 amino acids. Losses at the gene ends were 3 bases for V and 2 bases for J; bases not matched to a gene: 4. The germline V gene encodes CDR1 GTSNPN and CDR2 SVGIG (reference sequence). CDR3 in DNA: TGTGCCTGGAGCGACAGGGTAACCTACGAGCAGTACTTC. It encodes CAWSDRVTYEQYF.

A few counts support this clone. The chain couples TRBV30 to TRBJ1-1; D not certain. The germline V gene has CDR1 GTSNPN and CDR2 SVGIG (reference sequence). The CDR3 has 14 amino acids. V lost 0 bases and J lost 6, with 14 bases in between. The CDR3 loop is CAWSVPASRPEAFF. CDR3 bases: TGTGCCTGGAGTGTACCTGCCTCCCGCCCTGAAGCTTTCTTT. The full variable domain, rest sourced from reference TRBV30 and TRBJ1-1, is SQTIHQWPATLVQPVGSPLSLECTVEGTSNPNLYWYRQAAGRGLQLLFYSVGIGQISSEVPQNLSASRPQDRQFILSSKKLLLSDSGFYLCAWSVPASRPEAFFGQGTRLTVV.

In DNA, the CDR3 is TGTGCCAGCAGTCCGGGATCCAGCACGAGGGAGCAGTACTTC. Encoded protein: CASSPGSSTREQYF. The chain is built from TRBV28 and TRBJ2-7; perhaps TRBD2 as D (5 bases). V lost 5 bases to trimming and J lost 7 bases, with 18 bases between them. The length of the CDR3 is 14 residues. Germline V CDR1 and CDR2: MDHEN, SYDVKM. Using reference TRBV28 and TRBJ2-7 for the parts outside the CDR3, the full variable domain is DVKVTQSSRYLVKRTGEKVFLECVQDMDHENMFWYRQDPGLGLRLIYFSYDVKMKEKGDIPEGYSVSREKKERFSLILESASTNQTSMYLCASSPGSSTREQYFGPGTRLTVT.

The chain recombines TRBV19 with TRBJ2-1; no firm D call. Germline V gene lookup returns CDR1 LNHDA and CDR2 SQIVND (reference sequence). V lost 1 base and J 4 bases, leaving 5 bases between the germline ends. CDR3 length equals 13 residues. CDR3 region: CASSIGPYNEQFF. CDR3 coding DNA: TGTGCCAGTAGTATAGGGCCTTACAATGAGCAGTTCTTC.

This clone has only a few counts. This rearrangement joins TRBV28 to TRBJ1-1; no definite D call. CDR1 and CDR2 from the germline V gene are MDHEN and SYDVKM. This CDR3 is built from 12 residues. With 7 bases removed from V and 3 bases from J, the gap between germline ends came to 9 bases. The CDR3 here is CASTAGYTEAFF. CDR3 DNA: TGTGCCAGCACGGCGGGGTACACTGAAGCTTTCTTT. The full variable domain, its missing parts supplied by reference TRBV28 and TRBJ1-1, is DVKVTQSSRYLVKRTGEKVFLECVQDMDHENMFWYRQDPGLGLRLIYFSYDVKMKEKGDIPEGYSVSREKKERFSLILESASTNQTSMYLCASTAGYTEAFFGQGTRLTVV.

This clone was detected only a few times. J is TRBJ2-6 and V is TRBV7-9, with TRBD2 as a possible D gene (7 bases). The CDR3 loop spans 16 amino acids. CDR1 and CDR2 (germline): SEHNR, FQNEAQ (reference sequence). The V end was cut by 7 bases, the J end by 0 bases, with 13 bases between. The DNA for the CDR3 is TGTGCCAGCACAAACAGGGAGGGCTCTGGGGCCAACGTCCTGACTTTC. It specifies CASTNREGSGANVLTF.

This clone was recorded a few times. The J gene is TRBJ1-6, the V gene TRBV11-2, with D unresolved. The germline V gene encodes CDR1 SGHAT and CDR2 FQNNGV. The V end lost 0 bases, the J end lost 14 bases, and 11 bases lay between the germline ends. The CDR3 is 13 residues long. In nucleotides, the CDR3 is TGTGCCAGCAGCTTAGATTGGCCCGACACCCTCCACTTT. Protein product: CASSLDWPDTLHF.

This chain connects TRBV7-9 to TRBJ2-4; 15 bases agree with TRBD2. The germline gives CDR1 SEHNR, CDR2 FQNEAQ (reference sequence). The V segment lost 3 bases and the J segment 8 bases; nucleotides outside the gene matches: 8. The CDR3 has 17 amino acids. In nucleotides, the CDR3 is TGTGCCAGCAGCTTGGGGGGACTAGCGGGAGGATCGGACATTCAGTACTTC. This codes for CASSLGGLAGGSDIQYF.

This clone was found a few times. V usage is TRBV2 and J usage is TRBJ2-2; D is perhaps TRBD2 (5 bases). CDR1 is SNHLY and CDR2 is FYNNEI in the germline V gene. Between the trimmed V and J ends, which lost 7 bases and 4 bases, there was a span of 13 bases. The CDR3 spans 14 residues. In nucleotides, the CDR3 is TGTGCCAGCACCATAACGGGAACCACCGGGGAGCTGTTTTTT. Amino acids: CASTITGTTGELFF.

The gene calls are TRBV7-2 and TRBJ1-1; 9 bases are shared with TRBD1. The germline V gene encodes CDR1 SGHTA and CDR2 FQGNSA. The CDR3 is 13 amino acids. The trim removed 6 bases at V and 5 bases at J, leaving 4 bases unmatched. CDR3 sequence reads: CASSRDRETEAFF. The CDR3 DNA reads as TGTGCCAGCAGTCGGGACAGGGAGACTGAAGCTTTCTTT. The variable domain in full, with the rest retrieved from reference TRBV7-2 and TRBJ1-1, is GAGVSQSPSNKVTEKGKDVELRCDPISGHTALYWYRQSLGQGLEFLIYFQGNSAPDKSGLPSDRFSAERTGGSVSTLTIQRTQQEDSAVYLCASSRDRETEAFFGQGTRLTVV.

This chain uses TRBV30 with TRBJ1-4, with TRBD1 identical over 9 bases. CDR1 and CDR2 (germline): GTSNPN, SVGIG (reference sequence). After removal of 4 bases from V and 7 bases from J, the junction contained 4 bases not matched to a gene. CDR3 size: 13 residues. DNA of the CDR3: TGTGCCTGGATGGGACAGGGTACTGAAAAACTGTTTTTT. It is translated as CAWMGQGTEKLFF.

The chain carries TRBV7-2 and TRBJ2-5; possibly TRBD2 for D (6 bases). Germline CDR1 reads SGHTA; CDR2 reads FQGNSA. The CDR3 sequence is 13 residues long. The germline V and J ends were trimmed by 5 bases and 4 bases, with 11 bases remaining between them. The CDR3 DNA reads TGTGCCAGCAGCCCCACCGGGAGAGAGACCCAGTACTTC. Residues: CASSPTGRETQYF.

The rearrangement uses TRBV18 and TRBJ2-7, with TRBD1 matching over 7 bases. CDR3 length: 15 amino acids. Unmatched junction bases numbered 6, after V lost 4 bases and J lost 0 bases. Per germline, CDR1 KGHSH and CDR2 LQKENI. Here the CDR3 reads CASSLPNRGSYEQYF. The CDR3 DNA reads as TGTGCCAGCTCACTACCGAACAGGGGCTCCTACGAGCAGTACTTC.

This clone was seen a handful of times. The V and J genes are TRBV5-4 and TRBJ1-2, with 7 bases fitting TRBD1. From germline, CDR1 is SGHNT and CDR2 YYREEE (reference sequence). Trimming cost V 4 bases and J 8 bases; bases outside gene matches: 14. This CDR3 has 15 amino acids. CDR3 DNA: TGTGCCAGCAGCGCATGGGACAGCACACGGGGGGGCTACACCTTC. Encoded protein: CASSAWDSTRGGYTF.

This clone was observed a handful of times. The rearrangement links TRBV30 to TRBJ1-1; TRBD1 might be the D (5 bases). Germline loops: CDR1 GTSNPN, CDR2 SVGIG (reference sequence). Between the trimmed V and J ends, which lost 7 bases and 1 base, there was a span of 16 bases. The CDR3 sequence is 14 residues long. The CDR3 DNA reads TGTGCCTTACCCCGCCGGGACTCGAACACTGAAGCTTTCTTT. Translation: CALPRRDSNTEAFF. Looking up the rest from reference TRBV30 and TRBJ1-1 gives the full variable domain: SQTIHQWPATLVQPVGSPLSLECTVEGTSNPNLYWYRQAAGRGLQLLFYSVGIGQISSEVPQNLSASRPQDRQFILSSKKLLLSDSGFYLCALPRRDSNTEAFFGQGTRLTVV.

The rearrangement uses TRBV18 and TRBJ1-4, with D possibly TRBD1 on 5 matching bases. Germline CDR1 KGHSH, CDR2 LQKENI. The ends were cut back, 2 bases at V and 4 bases at J, with 8 bases in the middle. This CDR3 spans 14 amino acids. This CDR3 is CASSPGAVNEKLFF. CDR3 DNA: TGTGCCAGCTCACCAGGGGCGGTTAATGAAAAACTGTTTTTT.

The chain uses TRBV29-1 and TRBJ2-3, with TRBD1 as a possible D gene (5 bases). V shed 4 bases and J shed 1 base, with 12 bases lying between them. CDR1 and CDR2 (germline): SQVTM, ANQGSEA. The CDR3 totals 14 residues. The CDR3 loop is CSVGPRQRTDTQYF. CDR3 bases: TGCAGCGTTGGTCCGAGACAGCGCACAGATACGCAGTATTTT.

The table lists this clone with a few counts. The chain is built from TRBV30 and TRBJ1-5; 9 bases map to TRBD1. V was pared by 4 bases and J by 5 bases, with 6 bases of the junction left unmatched. The CDR3 covers 14 residues. Germline V gene sequence: CDR1 GTSNPN, CDR2 SVGIG (reference sequence). The CDR3 protein is CAWNPTGGDQPQHF. The CDR3, as DNA: TGTGCCTGGAATCCTACAGGGGGCGATCAGCCCCAGCATTTT.

The chain has TRBV7-2 and TRBJ2-2; D uncertain. With 1 base removed from V and 6 bases from J, the gap between germline ends came to 15 bases. CDR1 SGHTA and CDR2 FQGNSA come from the germline V gene. The CDR3 consists of 16 residues. CDR3 sequence (DNA): TGTGCCAGCAGCTTAGGTCGGGTTATAAGGTCCGGGGAGCTGTTTTTT. It yields the protein CASSLGRVIRSGELFF.

The sample holds a few counts of this clone. The CDR3 DNA follows: TGCAGCGTTGGGGGACGGTTCTCCTACGAGCAGTACTTC. The encoded protein is CSVGGRFSYEQYF. V is TRBV29-1 and J is TRBJ2-7; either TRBD1 or TRBD2 may supply D (5 bases each). The germline V gene encodes CDR1 SQVTM and CDR2 ANQGSEA. The CDR3 runs to 13 residues. V was pared by 4 bases and J by 0 bases, with 10 bases between.

This clone came up a few times. The chain has TRBV6-5 and TRBJ1-5, with a tentative D call TRBD1 (5 bases). Trimming removed 4 bases from V and 0 bases from J, with 13 bases in between. Germline CDR1 MNHEY, CDR2 SVGAGI. The CDR3 is 16 amino acids. Here the CDR3 reads CASSLEGRYSNQPQHF. CDR3 coding DNA: TGTGCCAGCAGTTTAGAGGGGCGCTATAGCAATCAGCCCCAGCATTTT.

The chain carries TRBV7-9 and TRBJ1-1; perhaps TRBD1 as D (5 bases). Per the germline V gene, CDR1 is SEHNR and CDR2 is FQNEAQ (reference sequence). The CDR3 extends over 15 amino acids. Trimming left V 5 bases short and J 1 base short, with 14 bases between. The CDR3 region is CASSGGGNRNTEAFF. In DNA, the CDR3 is TGTGCCAGCAGCGGGGGTGGTAATAGGAACACTGAAGCTTTCTTT.